This T cell receptor (beta chain) was sequenced in a study of blood T cell repertoires in COVID-19. Study at large: COVID-19 samples collected from the United States, Italy and Spain covered acute and convalescent phases. The cDNA or gDNA used as material had been derived from T cells, B-cell-depleted T cells, or PBMCs.

This clone occurred once. Authors' processing steps: Counts of nucleated cells, estimated from reference gene primer amplification, were obtained. Here immunoSEQ multiplex PCR was the method, and the copy in TCRdb shows in-frame clones only, minus some. V and J calls plus clone size are reproduced from that table; the DNA served to infer D and trimming. There are around 99,000 clones in the sample; roughly 90% occur only once, and nearly 5% lies in the top ten. The sequence was collected from a man aged 35-49 years with active or convalescent COVID-19. Sequenced material: peripheral blood.

The CDR3 reads CASSFTTGGTEAFF. As DNA, the CDR3 is TGTGCCAGCAGCTTCACCACGGGGGGCACTGAAGCTTTCTTT. The chain combines TRBV7-2 with TRBJ1-1; D might be TRBD1 (5 bases). Trimming shortened V by 3 bases and J by 4 bases, and 12 bases separated the two germline ends. Germline CDR1 SGHTA, CDR2 FQGNSA. The length of the CDR3 is 14 residues.